This TCR beta chain comes out of a study of response to subunit inactivated influenza vaccine. TCRdb passed the RT-PCR reads through MiXCR, listing each CDR3 protein once. The top ten clones hold more than 8.5% of a sample with 500,000 to 600,000 distinct CDR3 sequences, 12% of them seen once. Germline CDR1 reads SGHRS; CDR2 reads YFSETQ. Trimming removed 0 bases from V and 8 bases from J, with 11 bases in between. The CDR3 is 14 amino acids. This TCR derives from a man aged 45-65 years who received an inactivated influenza vaccine. The sequenced sample was PBMCs from blood, obtained on the day of vaccination. The rearrangement uses TRBV5-1 and TRBJ2-2; D is perhaps TRBD2 (6 bases). CDR3 protein: CASSLGRTTGELFF. As DNA, the CDR3 is TGCGCCAGCAGCTTGGGCAGGACTACTGGGGAGCTGTTTTTT.